Below, 7 T cell receptor beta chains from the same sample are listed, as sequenced in a study of blood T cell repertoires in COVID-19. Sequencing was performed with immunoSEQ multiplex PCR; in TCRdb, only in-frame clones are kept and a portion is missing. The sample consists of roughly 80,000 clones, around 79% of them appearing once. The sequenced sample was peripheral blood. The receptors were sampled from a man at least 80 years old with acute or convalescent COVID-19.

In this sample, this clone turned up a few times. The chain recombines TRBV4-1 with TRBJ2-1; 7 nucleotides align to TRBD2. CDR1 is MGHRA, CDR2 YSYEKL, per germline. J gave up 1 base and V 4 bases, and 10 bases lay outside the gene matches. There are 17 residues in the CDR3. The CDR3 spells CASSPRVLADSYNEQFF. The CDR3 DNA is TGCGCCAGCAGCCCCAGAGTGCTAGCGGATTCCTACAATGAGCAGTTCTTC.

The chain combines TRBV2 with TRBJ2-1; TRBD1 is a possible D gene (6 bases). The germline gives CDR1 SNHLY, CDR2 FYNNEI. The CDR3 is 12 residues long. The V and J ends lost 2 bases and 7 bases respectively, with 6 bases between them. The CDR3 sequence: CASSERGNEQFF. The CDR3 DNA is TGTGCCAGCAGTGAAAGGGGGAATGAGCAGTTCTTC.

The genes are TRBV6-5 and TRBJ2-5; weak D call: TRBD1 (6 bases). The CDR3 has 14 amino acids. Trimming pared 6 bases from V and 4 bases from J, leaving 15 bases between. CDR1 MNHEY and CDR2 SVGAGI come from the germline V gene. The CDR3 is CASRVLDSSETQYF. The CDR3 DNA reads as TGTGCCAGCAGGGTGCTGGACAGCTCAGAGACCCAGTACTTC.

The chain couples TRBV6-5 to TRBJ2-7, with 8 bases lining up with TRBD1. Germline CDR1 is MNHEY and CDR2 is SVGAGI. CDR3 length: 14 residues. Trimming took 7 bases from V and 2 from J; bases not matched to a gene: 7. The CDR3 sequence: CASMKTGATYEQYF. The CDR3 nucleotides are TGTGCCAGCATGAAGACAGGGGCCACCTACGAGCAGTACTTC.

The chain carries TRBV5-4 and TRBJ2-5; 8 bases match TRBD2. The CDR3 is made up of 15 amino acids. V lost 1 base to trimming and J lost 1 base; unmatched junction nucleotides: 3. Germline V gives CDR1 SGHNT, CDR2 YYREEE (reference sequence). CDR3 region: CASSLKRGSQETQYF. For the CDR3, the DNA is TGTGCCAGCAGCTTGAAGCGGGGGAGCCAAGAGACCCAGTACTTC.

The chain joins TRBV2 to TRBJ2-3; TRBD2 matches at 10 bases. The V and J ends lost 4 bases and 2 bases, in that order; junction bases with no gene match: 6. The CDR3 extends over 16 amino acids. CDR1 is SNHLY and CDR2 is FYNNEI in the germline V gene. The CDR3 DNA follows: TGTGCCAGCAGTGTACGAAGCGGGGGGGCCACAGATACGCAGTATTTT. It codes for CASSVRSGGATDTQYF.

The chain couples TRBV7-2 to TRBJ1-1; 10 bases fit TRBD1. The ends lost 4 bases at V and 5 bases at J; junction bases unmatched: 4. Germline lookup yields CDR1 SGHTA and CDR2 FQGNSA. The CDR3 totals 14 residues. CDR3 sequence: CASSSRTGGTEAFF. For the CDR3, the DNA is TGTGCCAGCAGCTCCCGGACAGGGGGGACTGAAGCTTTCTTT. Variable domain in full (rest from reference TRBV7-2 and TRBJ1-1): GAGVSQSPSNKVTEKGKDVELRCDPISGHTALYWYRQSLGQGLEFLIYFQGNSAPDKSGLPSDRFSAERTGGSVSTLTIQRTQQEDSAVYLCASSSRTGGTEAFFGQGTRLTVV.